The 26 T cell receptor beta chains reported below all come from one sample, sequenced in a study of blood T cell repertoires in COVID-19. Only in-frame clones appear in the TCRdb table, and some are missing; sequencing was by immunoSEQ multiplex PCR. Here the sample spans about 74,000 clones, just under 85% being singletons. Sequencing was done on a sample of peripheral blood. The receptors stem from a man aged 70-80 years with acute or convalescent COVID-19.

The CDR3 loop is CASSITSDSLSGSPLHF. The CDR3 DNA follows: TGTGCCAGTAGTATAACATCGGACAGCCTTTCAGGTTCACCCCTCCACTTT. The gene calls are TRBV19 and TRBJ1-6; possibly TRBD1 for D (6 bases). Deletions cut 2 bases from V and 9 bases from J, with 20 bases between. This CDR3 is 17 amino acids long. Germline loops: CDR1 LNHDA, CDR2 SQIVND (reference sequence).

This chain links TRBV7-2 with TRBJ1-3; 11 nucleotides align to TRBD1. CDR1 and CDR2 from the germline V gene are SGHTA and FQGNSA. V gave up 1 base and J gave up 2 bases; unmatched junction bases: 4. The length of the CDR3 is 17 residues. The CDR3 is CASSLGRTGGAGNTIYF. The DNA of the CDR3 is TGTGCCAGCAGCTTAGGACGGACAGGGGGCGCTGGAAACACCATATATTTT.

CDR3 amino acids: CASSLSTVLNTEAFF. DNA of the CDR3: TGTGCCAGCAGCCTTTCTACAGTCCTGAACACTGAAGCTTTCTTT. The V call is TRBV3-1 (or the pseudogene TRBV3-2), the J call TRBJ1-1; unclear D gene. CDR3 length: 15 residues. Between the trimmed V and J ends, which lost 4 bases and 0 bases, there was a span of 12 bases. Per the germline V gene, CDR1 is LGHDT and CDR2 is YNNKEL (reference sequence).

This chain connects TRBV11-2 to TRBJ2-7, with TRBD1 matching 8 bases. The CDR3 length is 14 residues. The germline gives CDR1 SGHAT, CDR2 FQNNGV. J gave up 9 bases and V 3 bases, and 10 bases lay outside the gene matches. The CDR3 protein is CASSFSTGVRGQYF. For the CDR3, the DNA is TGTGCCAGCAGCTTCTCGACAGGGGTGAGGGGGCAGTACTTC.

This clone was observed once. The chain joins TRBV2 to TRBJ1-4, with a weak D call TRBD1 (5 bases). V dropped 7 bases and J dropped 7 bases, with 13 bases sitting between them. The CDR3 is 13 residues long. Germline values: CDR1 SNHLY, CDR2 FYNNEI. The CDR3 region is CASKGPKSEKLFF. CDR3 coding DNA: TGTGCCAGCAAGGGGCCGAAGAGTGAAAAACTGTTTTTT.

Details on this clone: The junction does not match germline at one end; this may be a read error. The chain uses TRBV12-3 or TRBV12-4 and TRBJ2-7; 7 bases line up with TRBD1. The CDR3 contains 12 residues. The CDR3: CASRQGALQRIF. CDR3 in DNA: TGTGCCAGCCGACAGGGCGCTCTACAACGAATATTC.

V and J are TRBV3-1 (or the pseudogene TRBV3-2) and TRBJ2-5; 12 bases match TRBD2. The CDR3 has 17 amino acids. Trimming took 1 base from V and 5 from J; bases not matched to a gene: 8. Germline V gene sequence: CDR1 LGHDT, CDR2 YNNKEL (reference sequence). The CDR3 loop is CASSQALAGGLLETQYF. CDR3 nucleotide sequence: TGTGCCAGCAGCCAAGCGCTAGCGGGGGGGCTGTTGGAGACCCAGTACTTC.

The rearrangement joins TRBV24-1 to TRBJ2-3; the match to TRBD1 covers 8 bases. Germline assignment: CDR1 KGHDR and CDR2 SFDVKD. V trimming: 2 bases; J trimming: 3 bases; junction bases outside the gene matches: 6. The CDR3 is 16 amino acids. The CDR3 bases are TGTGCCACCAGTGATTCCAGGACAGGGACTACAGATACGCAGTATTTT. Encoded protein: CATSDSRTGTTDTQYF.

The rearrangement joins TRBV4-3 to TRBJ2-1, with D possibly being TRBD1 (6 bases). The CDR3 extends over 12 amino acids. The germline V gene encodes CDR1 LGHNA and CDR2 YSLEER. The V end was cut by 4 bases, the J end by 10 bases, with 11 bases between. The CDR3 DNA sequence: TGCGCCAGCAGCCGAACAGGGAAGGAGCAGTTCTTC. It codes for CASSRTGKEQFF.

The chain has TRBV3-1 (or the pseudogene TRBV3-2) and TRBJ2-4, with a possible D match to TRBD1 (5 bases). Trimming took off 1 base at V and 0 bases at J, with 10 bases between the two ends. Germline loops: CDR1 LGHDT, CDR2 YNNKEL (reference sequence). The CDR3 sequence is 16 residues long. CDR3 in amino acids: CASSQGQSLAKNIQYF. The CDR3 DNA reads as TGTGCCAGCAGCCAAGGACAGAGCCTAGCCAAAAACATTCAGTACTTC.

The chain is built from TRBV18 and TRBJ2-7; a possible D gene is TRBD1 (6 bases). CDR3 length: 15 residues. Germline CDR1 is KGHSH and CDR2 is LQKENI. V lost 8 bases and J lost 2, with 19 bases in between. The CDR3 bases are TGTGCCAGCGCCCCGCGGCAGGGGAACGCCTACGAGCAGTACTTC. It is translated as CASAPRQGNAYEQYF.

The chain combines TRBV29-1 with TRBJ2-1; D unclear. CDR1 and CDR2 from the germline V gene are SQVTM and ANQGSEA. Trimming cost V 3 bases and J 3 bases, with 3 bases left between them. The CDR3 contains 11 residues. The CDR3 region has the DNA TGCAGCGTTGACAACTACAATGAGCAGTTCTTC. Amino acid sequence: CSVDNYNEQFF.

The gene calls are TRBV18 and TRBJ2-2; D is possibly TRBD2 (6 bases). From germline, CDR1 is KGHSH and CDR2 LQKENI. The CDR3 has 16 residues. Between the trimmed V and J ends, which lost 2 bases and 6 bases, there was a span of 16 bases. In nucleotides, the CDR3 is TGTGCCAGCTCACCAGGTAGCGGTGGAGGGTCCGGGGAGCTGTTTTTT. It translates to CASSPGSGGGSGELFF.

The chain has TRBV19 and TRBJ2-1; D is possibly TRBD1 (6 bases). This CDR3 has 14 amino acids. The germline gives CDR1 LNHDA, CDR2 SQIVND (reference sequence). Trimming took off 6 bases at V and 2 bases at J, with 11 bases between the two ends. The CDR3 DNA sequence: TGTGCCAGTAGGCCCAGGGGTCCCTACAATGAGCAGTTCTTC. This gives the protein CASRPRGPYNEQFF. The variable domain in full, completed from reference TRBV19 and TRBJ2-1, reads DGGITQSPKYLFRKEGQNVTLSCEQNLNHDAMYWYRQDPGQGLRLIYYSQIVNDFQKGDIAEGYSVSREKKESFPLTVTSAQKNPTAFYLCASRPRGPYNEQFFGPGTRLTVL.

This chain connects TRBV5-4 to TRBJ1-2; D not certain. The germline V gene has CDR1 SGHNT and CDR2 YYREEE (reference sequence). The CDR3 totals 13 residues. Trimming pared 0 bases from V and 6 bases from J, leaving 9 bases between. The CDR3 coding sequence is TGTGCCAGCAGCTTGGCGGGGAGGGATGGCTACACCTTC. It codes for CASSLAGRDGYTF.

The chain carries TRBV19 and TRBJ2-2; unclear D gene. CDR1 is LNHDA and CDR2 is SQIVND in the germline V gene (reference sequence). V gave up 2 bases and J gave up 3 bases, with 13 bases separating them. The CDR3 runs to 16 residues. CDR3 nucleotide sequence: TGTGCCAGTAGTATACGCCGGCCAGGCGACACCGGGGAGCTGTTTTTT. Amino acid sequence: CASSIRRPGDTGELFF.

This chain connects TRBV5-6 to TRBJ2-7; D is possibly TRBD1 (6 bases). Germline loops: CDR1 SGHDT, CDR2 YYEEEE. With 1 base removed from V and 2 bases from J, the gap between germline ends came to 7 bases. CDR3 length: 13 residues. The CDR3 here is CASSLNRAYEQYF. In nucleotides, the CDR3 is TGTGCCAGCAGCTTGAACAGGGCCTACGAGCAGTACTTC.

This clone appeared a few times. This chain links TRBV7-6 with TRBJ2-5; 8 nucleotides match TRBD1. CDR3 length: 14 amino acids. Germline V gene data show CDR1 as SGHVS and CDR2 as FNYEAQ. The V segment lost 2 bases and the J segment 5 bases; nucleotides outside the gene matches: 4. The DNA of the CDR3 is TGTGCCAGCAGCTTATCGGACAGGGTGGAGACCCAGTACTTC. Translation gives CASSLSDRVETQYF. Variable domain in full (rest from reference TRBV7-6 and TRBJ2-5): GAGVSQSPRYKVTKRGQDVALRCDPISGHVSLYWYRQALGQGPEFLTYFNYEAQQDKSGLPNDRFSAERPEGSISTLTIQRTEQRDSAMYRCASSLSDRVETQYFGPGTRLLVL.

This chain connects TRBV24-1 to TRBJ2-2; 7 bases align to TRBD2. The CDR3 length is 16 residues. Germline-derived CDR1 and CDR2 are KGHDR and SFDVKD. The junction had 6 bases not matched to a gene; V was cut back by 5 bases and J by 1 base. Written as DNA, the CDR3 is TGTGCCACCAGTGCCCAGACTAGCTGGAACACCGGGGAGCTGTTTTTT. The encoded protein is CATSAQTSWNTGELFF.

V usage is TRBV10-3 and J usage is TRBJ1-1; 10 bases agree with TRBD1. Germline assignment: CDR1 ENHRY and CDR2 SYGVKD. The CDR3 has 13 residues. Trimming removed 8 bases from V and 4 bases from J; junction bases left unmatched: 4. The CDR3 region is CAIDRGRGTEAFF. As DNA, the CDR3 is TGTGCCATCGACAGGGGGCGCGGCACTGAAGCTTTCTTT.

In its sample, this clone was seen a few times. The chain links TRBV6-5 to TRBJ2-1; D gene uncertain. From germline, CDR1 is MNHEY and CDR2 SVGAGI. V was shortened by 8 bases and J by 0 bases, with 14 bases between the two germline ends. The CDR3 sequence is 15 residues long. The DNA for the CDR3 is TGTGCCAGCTCCCTTTACCTGAGCTCCTACAATGAGCAGTTCTTC. Amino acids: CASSLYLSSYNEQFF.

The chain is built from TRBV11-2 and TRBJ2-1; TRBD2 matches 9 bases. J was trimmed by 6 bases and V by 0 bases; bases with no gene match: 3. The germline V gene encodes CDR1 SGHAT and CDR2 FQNNGV. The CDR3 contains 15 residues. CDR3 sequence (DNA): TGTGCCAGCAGCTTAGATCGGCGGGAGGGCAATGAGCAGTTCTTC. Its translation is CASSLDRREGNEQFF.

J is TRBJ1-4 and V is TRBV27, with TRBD1 matching over 7 bases. CDR3 length: 16 residues. Germline CDR1 reads MNHEY; CDR2 reads SMNVEV (reference sequence). Trimming at V came to 3 bases and at J to 14 bases, leaving 18 bases not matched to a gene. The CDR3 DNA reads TGTGCCAGCAGTTTTTACCAAACAGGGGAACGAAAAAGGCTGTTTTTT. Protein product: CASSFYQTGERKRLFF.

This chain uses TRBV24-1 with TRBJ2-2; 13 bases are shared with TRBD2. The germline gives CDR1 KGHDR, CDR2 SFDVKD. J was trimmed by 6 bases and V by 7 bases; bases with no gene match: 4. The CDR3 runs 15 residues. CDR3 coding DNA: TGTGCCACCAGCGGACTAGCGGGAGTGGCCGGGGAGCTGTTTTTT. Its protein product is CATSGLAGVAGELFF.

The V call is TRBV19, the J call TRBJ2-2; TRBD1 matches 7 bases. J gave up 4 bases and V 7 bases, and 9 bases lay outside the gene matches. The CDR3 totals 15 residues. In germline, CDR1 is LNHDA, CDR2 SQIVND (reference sequence). The CDR3 bases are TGTGCCAGTACTGAGAGGGGGCTCGGCACCGGGGAGCTGTTTTTT. Translating gives CASTERGLGTGELFF. Full variable domain (remainder filled in from reference TRBV19 and TRBJ2-2): DGGITQSPKYLFRKEGQNVTLSCEQNLNHDAMYWYRQDPGQGLRLIYYSQIVNDFQKGDIAEGYSVSREKKESFPLTVTSAQKNPTAFYLCASTERGLGTGELFFGEGSRLTVL.

This clone was seen just once. The chain recombines TRBV25-1 with TRBJ2-7; the D gene is possibly TRBD2 (6 bases). The CDR3 loop spans 13 amino acids. Trimming took off 7 bases at V and 4 bases at J, with 14 bases between the two ends. The germline V gene has CDR1 MGHDK and CDR2 SYGVNS. CDR3 DNA: TGTGCCAGCAAGGAGGGCCGTGGGTACGAGCAGTACTTC. Translation: CASKEGRGYEQYF.